Presented here are 14 T cell receptor beta chains from one specimen sequenced in a study of OX40 agonist ivuxolimab in advanced cancers. Some clones are missing from TCRdb's copy, which holds only in-frame ones; the method was immunoSEQ multiplex PCR. The data contain 65,000 to 90,000 clones, approximately 85% of them singletons. Here the sequenced sample was CD4+ or CD8+ T cells sorted from blood, taken in a trial of the OX40 agonist ivuxolimab. The receptors stem from an adult with an advanced solid tumor such as melanoma, head and neck, liver or kidney cancer.

This clone appeared a single time. V usage is TRBV12-5 and J usage is TRBJ2-5; no reliable D call. Trimming took 3 bases from V and 5 from J, leaving 13 bases between them. The CDR3 sequence is 14 residues long. CDR1 is LGHNT and CDR2 is FRNRAP in the germline V gene. The CDR3 nucleotides read TGTGCTAGTGGTTTCACCGGGTACGGCGAGACCCAGTACTTC. It translates to CASGFTGYGETQYF.

This clone was picked up one time. This chain links TRBV4-3 with TRBJ1-2; D not resolved. Trimming removed 0 bases from V and 8 bases from J, with 16 bases in between. Germline CDR1 is LGHNA and CDR2 is YSLEER. The CDR3 loop spans 15 amino acids. This CDR3 is CASSQDFGRGSGYTF. CDR3 sequence (DNA): TGCGCCAGCAGCCAAGATTTCGGCCGAGGGAGCGGCTACACCTTC.

This sequence joins TRBV6-5 and TRBJ2-4; TRBD2 agrees at 8 bases. Germline CDR1 reads MNHEY; CDR2 reads SVGAGI. The CDR3 sequence is 16 residues long. V gave up 4 bases and J gave up 1 base; unmatched junction bases: 6. The CDR3 DNA sequence: TGTGCCAGCAGTTTGGGTGCGGGGGGTGCCAAAAACATTCAGTACTTC. Protein product: CASSLGAGGAKNIQYF.

The chain couples TRBV18 to TRBJ2-5, with a weak D call TRBD1 (6 bases). Germline V gives CDR1 KGHSH, CDR2 LQKENI. V was trimmed by 6 bases and J by 2 bases, leaving 13 bases between them. The CDR3 is made up of 14 amino acids. CDR3 sequence reads: CASSRDTRQETQYF. The CDR3 DNA follows: TGTGCCAGCTCTCGGGACACCCGTCAAGAGACCCAGTACTTC.

The chain has TRBV2 and TRBJ2-2; D remains unclear. Germline V gives CDR1 SNHLY, CDR2 FYNNEI. V was shortened by 10 bases and J by 1 base, with 7 bases between the two germline ends. This CDR3 has 12 residues. The CDR3 sequence: CATTENTGELFF. For the CDR3, the DNA is TGTGCCACAACAGAGAACACCGGGGAGCTGTTTTTT.

This clone was picked up one time. V and J are TRBV18 and TRBJ1-1; TRBD1 matches at 10 bases. The ends lost 4 bases at V and 4 bases at J; junction bases unmatched: 12. The CDR3 runs 17 residues. Germline V gene data show CDR1 as KGHSH and CDR2 as LQKENI. The CDR3 is CASSRRQGAGGTTEAFF. CDR3 sequence (DNA): TGTGCCAGCTCACGACGACAGGGGGCAGGGGGAACCACTGAAGCTTTCTTT.

This chain joins TRBV6-5 and TRBJ2-1, with 9 positions matching TRBD1. The CDR3 sequence is 16 residues long. Germline loops: CDR1 MNHEY, CDR2 SVGAGI. The junction had 10 bases not matched to a gene; V was cut back by 0 bases and J by 10 bases. The CDR3 DNA reads TGTGCCAGCAGTTACTCCTCGGGACAGGGAGTTCGGGAGCAGTTCTTC. It specifies CASSYSSGQGVREQFF.

The V gene is TRBV6-4, the J gene TRBJ2-5; 8 bases are a match to TRBD2. CDR3 length: 14 amino acids. In germline, CDR1 is MRHNA, CDR2 SNTAGT. V shed 7 bases and J 4 bases; nucleotides not matched to a gene: 8. The CDR3 region is CASKKNAGGETQYF. CDR3 coding DNA: TGTGCCAGCAAAAAGAATGCGGGGGGAGAGACCCAGTACTTC.

V gene TRBV5-1 combines with J gene TRBJ2-5; D not certain. This CDR3 comprises 14 residues. V lost 0 bases to trimming and J lost 5 bases, with 11 bases between them. Germline-derived CDR1 and CDR2 are SGHRS and YFSETQ. CDR3 region: CASSLGHEEETQYF. The CDR3 coding sequence is TGCGCCAGCAGCTTGGGACATGAGGAGGAGACCCAGTACTTC.

V gene TRBV10-1 combines with J gene TRBJ2-1; the D gene is possibly TRBD2 (5 bases). The CDR3 totals 15 residues. Germline CDR1 is WNHNN and CDR2 is SYGVQD (reference sequence). V was shortened by 8 bases and J by 4 bases, with 18 bases between the two germline ends. The CDR3 here is CASYHRLAPYNEQFF. The CDR3 DNA sequence: TGCGCCAGCTATCATCGGCTAGCCCCATACAATGAGCAGTTCTTC.

The chain joins TRBV18 to TRBJ1-5; D is possibly TRBD1 (5 bases). Germline CDR1 KGHSH, CDR2 LQKENI. The CDR3 covers 15 residues. Trimming removed 3 bases from V and 2 bases from J, with 11 bases in between. The CDR3 spells CASSPGARGNQPQHF. CDR3 nucleotides: TGTGCCAGCTCACCGGGTGCCAGGGGCAATCAGCCCCAGCATTTT.

This sequence joins TRBV5-1 and TRBJ2-3; TRBD2 aligns across 10 bases. CDR1 SGHRS and CDR2 YFSETQ come from the germline V gene. Losses at the gene ends were 3 bases for V and 0 bases for J; bases not matched to a gene: 4. The length of the CDR3 is 16 residues. CDR3 in amino acids: CASSSIAGGSTDTQYF. The CDR3 DNA sequence: TGCGCCAGCAGCTCCATAGCGGGGGGAAGCACAGATACGCAGTATTTT.

The CDR3 region is CASSPRREVSYNEQFF. CDR3 nucleotide sequence: TGTGCCAGCAGCCCCCGGAGGGAAGTCTCCTACAATGAGCAGTTCTTC. J is TRBJ2-1 and V is TRBV7-6; the D gene is possibly TRBD2 (6 bases). The CDR3 length is 16 residues. Trimming took off 5 bases at V and 0 bases at J, with 14 bases between the two ends. Germline V lookup: CDR1 SGHVS, CDR2 FNYEAQ.

The J gene is TRBJ2-7, the V gene TRBV18; D unclear. The germline V gene has CDR1 KGHSH and CDR2 LQKENI. V lost 6 bases and J 3 bases, leaving 15 bases between the germline ends. This CDR3 spans 14 amino acids. The CDR3 sequence is CASSLRESDYEQYF. The CDR3 coding sequence is TGTGCCAGCTCCCTTCGAGAGTCTGACTACGAGCAGTACTTC.